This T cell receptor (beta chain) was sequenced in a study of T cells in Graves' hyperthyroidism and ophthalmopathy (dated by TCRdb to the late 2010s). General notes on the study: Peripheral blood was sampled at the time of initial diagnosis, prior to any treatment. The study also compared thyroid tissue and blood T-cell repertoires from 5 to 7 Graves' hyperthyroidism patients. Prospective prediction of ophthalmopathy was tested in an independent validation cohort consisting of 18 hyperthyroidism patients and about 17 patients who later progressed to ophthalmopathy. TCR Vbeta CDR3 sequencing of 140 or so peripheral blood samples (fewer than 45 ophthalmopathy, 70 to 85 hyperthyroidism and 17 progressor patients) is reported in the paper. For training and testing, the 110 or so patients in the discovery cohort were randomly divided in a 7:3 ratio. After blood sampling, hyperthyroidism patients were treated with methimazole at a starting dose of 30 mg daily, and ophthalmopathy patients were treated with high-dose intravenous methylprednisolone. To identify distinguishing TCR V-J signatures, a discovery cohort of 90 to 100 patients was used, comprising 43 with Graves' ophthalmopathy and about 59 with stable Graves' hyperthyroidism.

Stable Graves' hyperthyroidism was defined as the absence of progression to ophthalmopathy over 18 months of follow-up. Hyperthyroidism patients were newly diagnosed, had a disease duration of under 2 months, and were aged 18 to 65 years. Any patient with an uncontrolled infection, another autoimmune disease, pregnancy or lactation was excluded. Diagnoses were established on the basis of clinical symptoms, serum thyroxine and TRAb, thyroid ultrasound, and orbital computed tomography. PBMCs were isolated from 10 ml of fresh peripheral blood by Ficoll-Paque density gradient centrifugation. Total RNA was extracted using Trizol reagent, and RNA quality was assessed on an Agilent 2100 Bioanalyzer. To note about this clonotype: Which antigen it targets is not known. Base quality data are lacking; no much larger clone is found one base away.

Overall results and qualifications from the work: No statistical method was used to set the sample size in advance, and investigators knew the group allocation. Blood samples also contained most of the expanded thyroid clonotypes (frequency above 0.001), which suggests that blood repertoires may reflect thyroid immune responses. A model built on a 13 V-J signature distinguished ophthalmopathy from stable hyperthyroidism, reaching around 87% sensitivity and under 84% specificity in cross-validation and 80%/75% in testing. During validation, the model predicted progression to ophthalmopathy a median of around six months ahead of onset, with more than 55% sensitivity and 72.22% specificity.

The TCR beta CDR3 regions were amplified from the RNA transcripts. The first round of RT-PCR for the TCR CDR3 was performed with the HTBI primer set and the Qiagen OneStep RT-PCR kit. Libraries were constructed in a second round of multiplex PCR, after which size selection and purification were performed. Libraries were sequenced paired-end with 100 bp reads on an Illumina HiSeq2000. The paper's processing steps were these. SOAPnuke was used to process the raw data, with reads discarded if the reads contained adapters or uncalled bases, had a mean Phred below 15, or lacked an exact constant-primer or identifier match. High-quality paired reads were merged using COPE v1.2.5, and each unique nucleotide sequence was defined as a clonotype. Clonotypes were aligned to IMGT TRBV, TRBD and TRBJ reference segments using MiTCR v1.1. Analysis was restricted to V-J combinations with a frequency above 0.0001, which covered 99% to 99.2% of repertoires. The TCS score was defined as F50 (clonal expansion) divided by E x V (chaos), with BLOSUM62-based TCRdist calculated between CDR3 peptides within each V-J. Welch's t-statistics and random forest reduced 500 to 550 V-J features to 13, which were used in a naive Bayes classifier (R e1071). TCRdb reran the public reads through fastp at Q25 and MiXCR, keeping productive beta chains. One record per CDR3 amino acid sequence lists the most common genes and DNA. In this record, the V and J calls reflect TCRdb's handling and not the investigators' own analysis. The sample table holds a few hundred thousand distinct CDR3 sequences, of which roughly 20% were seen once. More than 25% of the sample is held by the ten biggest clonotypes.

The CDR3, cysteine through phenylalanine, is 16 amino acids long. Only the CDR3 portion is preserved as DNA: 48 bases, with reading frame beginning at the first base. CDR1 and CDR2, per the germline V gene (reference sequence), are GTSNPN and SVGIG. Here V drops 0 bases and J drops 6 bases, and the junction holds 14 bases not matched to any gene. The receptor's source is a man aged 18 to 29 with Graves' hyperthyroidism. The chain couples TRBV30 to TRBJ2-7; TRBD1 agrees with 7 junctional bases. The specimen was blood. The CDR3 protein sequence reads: CAWSVQGIWELREQYF. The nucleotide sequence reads TGTGCCTGGAGTGTACAGGGGATATGGGAACTACGCGAGCAGTACTTC.